Listed below are T cell receptor beta chains from one sample, sequenced in a study of T cell responses to AZD1222 COVID-19 vaccine. TCRdb keeps only in-frame clones here, not all; method: immunoSEQ multiplex PCR. The table shows over 150,000 clones, with around 90% occurring only once. The material was peripheral blood, obtained on day 0 of AZD1222 vaccination. The source is an adult in good health. CDR3s include the opening cysteine and the closing phenylalanine or tryptophan. D genes are given only for firm matches. Size values are once, few and many counts, or a class for expanded clones, and some rows have none.

j_gene | d_gene | abundance | v_gene | CDR3nt | CDR3aa
TRBJ1-4 | NA | NA | TRBV5-1 | TGCGCCAGCAGCTTGAAGTGGACAGCAACTAATGAAAAACTGTTTTTT | CASSLKWTATNEKLFF
TRBJ1-2 | NA | NA | TRBV9 | TGTGCCAGCAGCGTAGTCACCGGGCACCGACTTAACTATGGCTACACCTTC | CASSVVTGHRLNYGYTF
TRBJ2-1 | NA | once | TRBV11-3 | TGTGCCAGCAGCCCGGGCGAGCTAAATGAGCAGTTCTTC | CASSPGELNEQFF
TRBJ2-7 | NA | NA | TRBV19 | TGTGCCAGTAGTATAGTTAGCGGAACCTACGAGCAGTACTTC | CASSIVSGTYEQYF
TRBJ2-5 | NA | once | TRBV18 | TGTGCCAGCTCACCAGCCAACACAGAGACCCAGTACTTC | CASSPANTETQYF
TRBJ2-2 | TRBD1 | NA | TRBV19 | TGTGCCAGTAGCCGGGACAGGGGATTTTTAACCGGGGAGCTGTTTTTT | CASSRDRGFLTGELFF
TRBJ1-5 | NA | few | TRBV27 | TGTGCCAGCAGTCCCGTAGTCGGGACACCTCAATCTTTT | CASSPVVGTPQSF
TRBJ1-4 | NA | NA | TRBV7-9 | TGTGCCAGCAGCTTAGCGGTAGGGGAAGAAGAAAAACTGTTTTTT | CASSLAVGEEEKLFF
TRBJ1-1 | NA | few | TRBV5-5 | TGTGCCAGCAGCTTGGGGAGGGGTCCTGAAGCTTTCTTT | CASSLGRGPEAFF
TRBJ2-7 | TRBD2 | NA | TRBV18 | TGTGCCAGCTCACCACTGGCGGGAGGGCCGTCAGTGCAGTACTTC | CASSPLAGGPSVQYF
TRBJ2-5 | NA | NA | TRBV21-1 | TGTGCCAGCAGTCCCCCCGGGGAAACAGGGGCGGCAGAGACCCAGTACTTC | CASSPPGETGAAETQYF
TRBJ1-4 | TRBD1 | NA | TRBV6-5 | TGTGCCAGCAGTTATAGCGGGACAGGTTATGAAAAACTGTTTTTT | CASSYSGTGYEKLFF
TRBJ2-3 | TRBD2 | few | TRBV19 | TGTGCCAGTAGAAATAGCGGGGGTTTCCTGGCAGATACGCAGTATTTT | CASRNSGGFLADTQYF
TRBJ2-7 | NA | NA | TRBV28 | TGTGCCAGCAGGGTTCAGGGGGGTGGTGCCTACGAGCAGTACTTC | CASRVQGGGAYEQYF
TRBJ1-1 | NA | NA | TRBV27 | TGTGCCAGCAGTTTGACCTTCTCGAACACTGAAGCTTTCTTT | CASSLTFSNTEAFF
TRBJ2-3 | TRBD2 | NA | TRBV27 | TGTGCCACTGCTCAGAGCGGGAGCCGCACAGATACGCAGTATTTT | CATAQSGSRTDTQYF
TRBJ1-2 | TRBD1 | NA | TRBV6-6 | TGTGCCAGCAGTAGGACAGGGACCGACTTCTATGGCTACACCTTC | CASSRTGTDFYGYTF
TRBJ2-7 | TRBD1 | once | TRBV11-2 | TGTGCCAGCAGCCCACAGACAGGGGGCTTAGGGGAGCAGTACTTC | CASSPQTGGLGEQYF
TRBJ1-5 | NA | NA | TRBV2 | TGTGCCAGCAGTCCGGGACACAGCAATCAGCCCCAGCATTTT | CASSPGHSNQPQHF
TRBJ2-1 | NA | NA | TRBV11-3 | TGTGCCAGCAGCTCGTGGGGGGGCCGAACCTACAATGAGCAGTTCTTC | CASSSWGGRTYNEQFF
TRBJ2-1 | NA | NA | TRBV7-2 | TGTGCCAGCAGCAGATGGACCAGTTGGGATGAGCAGTTCTTC | CASSRWTSWDEQFF
TRBJ2-4 | NA | NA | TRBV20-1 | TGCAGTGCTAGTTGGGGGGTCCAAAACATTCAGTACTTC | CSASWGVQNIQYF
TRBJ1-1 | NA | few | TRBV6-1 | TGTGCCAGCAGTGAAAGAGTGGCGAGTTCCACTGAAGCTTTCTTT | CASSERVASSTEAFF
TRBJ2-7 | TRBD2 | NA | TRBV4-1 | TGCGCCAGCAGCCAAGATCTTAGCCTAGCGGGAGGAACCGCCTACGAGCAGTACTTC | CASSQDLSLAGGTAYEQYF
TRBJ1-6 | NA | once | TRBV6-2/TRBV6-3 | TGTGCCAGCAGTGAGGCTAAGGGGCAGAATTCACCCCTCCACTTT | CASSEAKGQNSPLHF
TRBJ2-1 | TRBD2 | NA | TRBV3-1/TRBV3-2 | TGTGCCAGCAGCCAGCAACTAGCGGCGGCATACAATGAGCAGTTCTTC | CASSQQLAAAYNEQFF
TRBJ1-1 | TRBD1 | NA | TRBV30 | TGTGCCTTCCGGGACAGGGGGCTATCCGAAGCTTTCTTT | CAFRDRGLSEAFF
TRBJ2-7 | NA | NA | TRBV19 | TGTGCCAGTCGTCTAGTAGGGTCCTACGAGCAGTACTTC | CASRLVGSYEQYF
TRBJ1-3 | TRBD1 | NA | TRBV5-4 | TGTGCCAGCAGCCCCGGGACAGGGCGGGGAAACACCATATATTTT | CASSPGTGRGNTIYF
TRBJ2-1 | TRBD2 | NA | TRBV19 | TGTGCCAGTAGTCTAAAGCTAGCGGGAGTCGGCTACAATGAGCAGTTCTTC | CASSLKLAGVGYNEQFF
TRBJ1-1 | NA | NA | TRBV7-9 | TGTGCCAGCAGTCCACAGGGGAACACTGAAGCTTTCTTT | CASSPQGNTEAFF
TRBJ2-2 | TRBD2 | NA | TRBV19 | TGTGCCAGTAGTCCCCAAAGTACTAGCGGGAGAACCGGGGAGCTGTTTTTT | CASSPQSTSGRTGELFF
TRBJ2-5 | TRBD1 | NA | TRBV3-1/TRBV3-2 | TGTGCCAGCAGCCAAGTGGGGCTAGCCAGGGGGGAGACCCAGTACTTC | CASSQVGLARGETQYF
TRBJ2-1 | TRBD2 | NA | TRBV3-1/TRBV3-2 | TGTGCCAGCAGCCAGAATAGCGGGAGGGATTACAATGAGCAGTTCTTC | CASSQNSGRDYNEQFF
TRBJ1-6 | NA | NA | TRBV3-1/TRBV3-2 | TGTGCCAGCAGCCAAGGGGGACTCGGGACTTCACCCCTCCACTTT | CASSQGGLGTSPLHF
TRBJ2-7 | NA | NA | TRBV19 | TGTGCCAGTAGTATAGATATTGTAGGGTCCTACGAGCAGTACTTC | CASSIDIVGSYEQYF
TRBJ2-2 | TRBD1 | NA | TRBV29-1 | TGCAGCGTTAGACCGACAGGGGCAAACACCGGGGAGCTGTTTTTT | CSVRPTGANTGELFF
TRBJ1-1 | NA | NA | TRBV5-5 | TGTGCCAGCAGCTACAGGGTCGACACTGAAGCTTTCTTT | CASSYRVDTEAFF
TRBJ1-2 | NA | NA | TRBV5-1 | TGCGCCAGCAGCTATGACGGGGGAACCTATGGCTACACCTTC | CASSYDGGTYGYTF
TRBJ1-1 | NA | NA | TRBV7-2 | TGTGCCAGCAGCTTTCGATCCGGCTCTCGATCTGAAGCTTTCTTT | CASSFRSGSRSEAFF
TRBJ2-1 | NA | NA | TRBV7-2 | TGTGCCAGCAGCTTCCAGGGGAGGCGGGCCCTGAGACCCTACAATGAGCAGTTCTTC | CASSFQGRRALRPYNEQFF
TRBJ1-5 | NA | NA | TRBV19 | TGTGCCAGTAGTATAGAGGAGGTGGTCGGCCAGCCCCAGCATTTT | CASSIEEVVGQPQHF
TRBJ1-2 | NA | NA | TRBV29-1 | TGCAGCGTTGTGGAGGGGTATGGCTACACCTTC | CSVVEGYGYTF
TRBJ2-7 | NA | NA | TRBV11-3 | TGTGCCAGCAGCTCCGGGACTGGCCCCCCCTACGAGCAGTACTTC | CASSSGTGPPYEQYF
TRBJ2-2 | NA | NA | TRBV7-6 | TGTGCCAGCAGCCCGTCGGAGGGGGCGCGTAGCGGGGAGCTGTTTTTT | CASSPSEGARSGELFF
TRBJ1-1 | NA | NA | TRBV5-1 | TGCGCCAGCAGCTTGCCGGGGGCTGGGAACACTGAAGCTTTCTTT | CASSLPGAGNTEAFF